These T cell receptor beta chains were read from a single sample in a study of blood T cell repertoires in COVID-19. The assay was immunoSEQ multiplex PCR, and TCRdb's table has in-frame clones only and misses some. The sample consists of about 210,000 clones, 80% to 90% of them appearing once. The specimen sequenced was peripheral blood. The receptors were sampled from a woman aged 50 to 60 with active or convalescent COVID-19. Each CDR3 is given with its conserved first and last residue. A D gene is named only where the DNA matches it firmly. Clone size is shown for a subset of rows, as once, few, many or a class of expanded clone.

V: TRBV29-1; D: TRBD1; size: .; J: TRBJ2-1; DNA: TGCAGCGTTGAAAGTTTTCAGGACAGGTTGGGATACAATGAGCAGTTCTTC; CDR3: CSVESFQDRLGYNEQFF
V: TRBV2; D: TRBD2; size: .; J: TRBJ2-3; DNA: TGTGCCAGCAGTGAAACGGGAGGGCCCGATACGCAGTATTTT; CDR3: CASSETGGPDTQYF
V: TRBV9; D: .; size: .; J: TRBJ1-6; DNA: TGTGCCAGCAGCCTGGGGGCAGGGGCCAGCTCCTATAATTCACCCCTCCACTTT; CDR3: CASSLGAGASSYNSPLHF
V: TRBV9; D: TRBD2; size: .; J: TRBJ2-1; DNA: TGTGCCAGCAGCGTAGGGACTAGCCGCACAATCTCCTACAATGAGCAGTTCTTC; CDR3: CASSVGTSRTISYNEQFF
V: TRBV10-1; D: .; size: .; J: TRBJ2-2; DNA: TGCGCCAGCAGTGAGTACCTAGCGTCGGAGCTGTTTTTT; CDR3: CASSEYLASELFF
V: TRBV20-1; D: .; size: .; J: TRBJ2-3; DNA: TGCAGTGCTAGTGAGACTAGTGGCACAGATACGCAGTATTTT; CDR3: CSASETSGTDTQYF
V: TRBV5-1; D: .; size: .; J: TRBJ2-1; DNA: TGCGCCAGCAGCTTTTTCCCCCGGTCGGGTGAGCAGTTCTTC; CDR3: CASSFFPRSGEQFF
V: TRBV28; D: TRBD1; size: few; J: TRBJ2-5; DNA: TGTGCCAGCAGTTTCCCGGGACAGGGGATCCAGACCCAGTACTTC; CDR3: CASSFPGQGIQTQYF
V: TRBV7-7; D: TRBD1; size: .; J: TRBJ2-7; DNA: TGTGCCAGCAGCTCGACAGGGGTGCGGGGCGAGCAGTACTTC; CDR3: CASSSTGVRGEQYF
V: TRBV18; D: TRBD1; size: .; J: TRBJ2-7; DNA: TGTGCCAGCTCACCGGGACAGAGCCACGAGCAGTACTTC; CDR3: CASSPGQSHEQYF
V: TRBV28; D: .; size: .; J: TRBJ1-5; DNA: TGTGCCAGCAGTTTGGGGCAGAAGAATCAGCCCCAGCATTTT; CDR3: CASSLGQKNQPQHF
V: TRBV9; D: TRBD1; size: .; J: TRBJ1-4; DNA: TGTGCCAGCAGCGTAGAGGGACAGGAGAATGAAAAACTGTTTTTT; CDR3: CASSVEGQENEKLFF
V: TRBV11-2; D: TRBD1; size: .; J: TRBJ1-3; DNA: TGTGCCAGCAGCTTACGAGGCACAGGGGGCACTGGAAACACCATATATTTT; CDR3: CASSLRGTGGTGNTIYF
V: TRBV6-5; D: .; size: .; J: TRBJ2-7; DNA: TGTGCCAGCAACTCGGGAGAGACCTACGAGCAGTACTTC; CDR3: CASNSGETYEQYF
V: TRBV5-1; D: TRBD2; size: .; J: TRBJ2-2; DNA: TGCGCCAGCAGCTTAAGACTAGCAGGGACCGGGGAGCTGTTTTTT; CDR3: CASSLRLAGTGELFF
V: TRBV12-5; D: TRBD2; size: .; J: TRBJ2-2; DNA: TGTGCTAGTGGTTTGGTAACCAGAGCTAGCGGCCACACCGGGGAGCTGTTTTTT; CDR3: CASGLVTRASGHTGELFF
V: TRBV2; D: .; size: .; J: TRBJ1-4; DNA: TGTGCCAGCAGTCCAGGGGTCCGGAATGAAAAACTGTTTTTT; CDR3: CASSPGVRNEKLFF
V: TRBV10-3; D: TRBD1; size: .; J: TRBJ1-2; DNA: TGTGCCATCAGTGGGACAGGGGCCTTCTATGGCTACACCTTC; CDR3: CAISGTGAFYGYTF
V: TRBV7-9; D: .; size: .; J: TRBJ2-2; DNA: TGTGCCAGCAGCCCTGTGTTATCGGTCCCCGGGGAGCTGTTTTTT; CDR3: CASSPVLSVPGELFF
V: TRBV4-1; D: TRBD1; size: .; J: TRBJ1-5; DNA: TGCGCCAGCAGCCGATTAAAGGGGACAGCTACCGATCAGCCCCAGCATTTT; CDR3: CASSRLKGTATDQPQHF
V: TRBV6-5; D: TRBD1; size: .; J: TRBJ1-1; DNA: TGTGCCAGCAGTTACTCGAGACAGGGGCGAACTGAAGCTTTCTTT; CDR3: CASSYSRQGRTEAFF
V: TRBV5-1; D: .; size: many; J: TRBJ2-2; DNA: TGCGCCAGCAGCTTCCAGGCATCGAACACCGGGGAGCTGTTTTTT; CDR3: CASSFQASNTGELFF
V: TRBV2; D: TRBD2; size: .; J: TRBJ2-1; DNA: TGTGCCGGGAAGACTAGCGGGGCTCTAGGGGAGCAGTTCTTC; CDR3: CAGKTSGALGEQFF
V: TRBV29-1; D: .; size: .; J: TRBJ2-1; DNA: TGCAGCGTTAACGGGGTATCCTACAATGAGCAGTTCTTC; CDR3: CSVNGVSYNEQFF
V: TRBV6-5; D: TRBD1; size: .; J: TRBJ2-1; DNA: TGTGCCAGCAGCGAGGGACAGGGTGGTTTCAATGAGCAGTTCTTC; CDR3: CASSEGQGGFNEQFF
V: TRBV12-3/TRBV12-4; D: .; size: .; J: TRBJ2-2; DNA: TGTGCCAGCAGTTTAGTCATTGGGGAGCTGTTTTTT; CDR3: CASSLVIGELFF
V: TRBV5-4; D: .; size: .; J: TRBJ1-6; DNA: TGTGCCAGCAGCTTGCCCTTCGGCCAGGGAATGTCACCCCTCCACTTT; CDR3: CASSLPFGQGMSPLHF
V: TRBV19; D: TRBD1; size: .; J: TRBJ1-5; DNA: TGTGCCAGTGCCGATCGGGACAGGAATCAGCCCCAGCATTTT; CDR3: CASADRDRNQPQHF
V: TRBV6-1; D: .; size: .; J: TRBJ1-1; DNA: TGTGCCAGCAGTGAAGCAGGCGGGTTAAGAGACGGGCGAATGAACACTGAAGCTTTCTTT; CDR3: CASSEAGGLRDGRMNTEAFF
V: TRBV5-1; D: TRBD2; size: once; J: TRBJ2-3; DNA: TGCGCCAGCAGCTTGACTAGCGGGAGCACAGATACGCAGTATTTT; CDR3: CASSLTSGSTDTQYF
V: TRBV28; D: TRBD1; size: .; J: TRBJ2-3; DNA: TGTGCCAGCAGTTCGCCTAGACAGGGGAGGTCTGATACGCAGTATTTT; CDR3: CASSSPRQGRSDTQYF
V: TRBV28; D: TRBD1; size: .; J: TRBJ2-1; DNA: TGTGCCAGCAGTTCCGACCAGGGGGCACCGGACAATGAGCAGTTCTTC; CDR3: CASSSDQGAPDNEQFF
V: TRBV6-5; D: TRBD1; size: many; J: TRBJ1-1; DNA: TGTGCCAGCAGGAAAGACAGGGGCACTGAAGCTTTCTTT; CDR3: CASRKDRGTEAFF
V: TRBV6-5; D: TRBD1; size: few; J: TRBJ2-2; DNA: TGTGCCAGCAGTTACAGTAGGACAGGGACCGGGGAGCTGTTTTTT; CDR3: CASSYSRTGTGELFF
V: TRBV27; D: .; size: .; J: TRBJ1-5; DNA: TGTGCCAGCAGTTTAGAACCGGGACACGCTTCGCATTTT; CDR3: CASSLEPGHASHF
V: TRBV2; D: TRBD1; size: .; J: TRBJ1-2; DNA: TGTGCCAGCAGTCTCCGGGACAGGGGCTACACCTTC; CDR3: CASSLRDRGYTF